The 5 T cell receptor beta chains below come from one sample, sequenced in a study of blood T cell repertoires in COVID-19. Generated by immunoSEQ multiplex PCR, the TCRdb table keeps only in-frame clones and is missing some. The sample lists around 100,000 clones, around nine tenths seen once, with roughly 1.7% in the top ten. Sequenced: peripheral blood. These receptors were taken from a man older than 75 with acute or convalescent COVID-19.

This rearrangement joins TRBV11-1 to TRBJ2-5; 10 bases are shared with TRBD1. Germline V gene data show CDR1 as SGHAT and CDR2 as FQDESV (reference sequence). The CDR3 spans 15 residues. V was clipped by 3 bases and J by 4 bases; unmatched bases: 5. The CDR3 here is CASSLDRGRLETQYF. The DNA for the CDR3 is TGTGCCAGCAGCTTGGACAGGGGGAGATTAGAGACCCAGTACTTC.

This chain uses TRBV7-3 with TRBJ2-2; D is perhaps TRBD1 (5 bases). The CDR3 is made up of 16 amino acids. V gave up 1 base and J gave up 2 bases, with 11 bases separating them. Germline assignment: CDR1 SGHTA and CDR2 FQGTGA. CDR3 sequence reads: CASSLMAGINTGELFF. The CDR3 DNA follows: TGTGCCAGCAGCTTAATGGCAGGGATAAACACCGGGGAGCTGTTTTTT.

V usage is TRBV6-5 and J usage is TRBJ1-5; possible D gene TRBD1, 5 bases. Trimming shortened V by 6 bases and J by 1 base, and 13 bases separated the two germline ends. Germline CDR1 reads MNHEY; CDR2 reads SVGAGI. This CDR3 spans 15 amino acids. The CDR3 spells CASRPPGSSNQPQHF. Written as DNA, the CDR3 is TGTGCCAGCAGGCCCCCAGGGTCAAGCAATCAGCCCCAGCATTTT.

The rearrangement links TRBV9 to TRBJ1-4; TRBD1 matches at 7 bases. The CDR3 spans 15 residues. Looked up from germline, CDR1 is SGDLS and CDR2 is YYNGEE. V was clipped by 3 bases and J by 8 bases; unmatched bases: 10. The chain's CDR3 is CASSADTGVEEKLFF. CDR3 bases: TGTGCCAGCAGCGCCGATACAGGGGTTGAGGAAAAACTGTTTTTT.

On this clone itself: Within the sample, other DNA sequences also encode this same CDR3. This chain connects TRBV5-1 to TRBJ1-1, with D perhaps TRBD1 (5 bases). Germline lookup yields CDR1 SGHRS and CDR2 YFSETQ. V lost 0 bases, J lost 1 base, and 7 bases lay in between. CDR3 length equals 14 residues. The DNA for the CDR3 is TGCGCCAGCAGCTTGGCCGGGGGGAACACTGAAGCTTTCTTT. Protein: CASSLAGGNTEAFF.